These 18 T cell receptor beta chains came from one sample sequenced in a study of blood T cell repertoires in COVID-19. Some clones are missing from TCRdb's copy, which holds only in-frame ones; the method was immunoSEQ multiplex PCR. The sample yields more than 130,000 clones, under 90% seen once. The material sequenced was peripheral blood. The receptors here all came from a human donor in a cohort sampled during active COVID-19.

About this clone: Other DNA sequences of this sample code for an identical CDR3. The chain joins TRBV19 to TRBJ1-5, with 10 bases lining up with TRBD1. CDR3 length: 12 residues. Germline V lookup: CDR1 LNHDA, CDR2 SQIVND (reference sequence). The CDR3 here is CAGGQGDQPQHF. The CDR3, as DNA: TGTGCAGGCGGACAGGGGGATCAGCCCCAGCATTTT.

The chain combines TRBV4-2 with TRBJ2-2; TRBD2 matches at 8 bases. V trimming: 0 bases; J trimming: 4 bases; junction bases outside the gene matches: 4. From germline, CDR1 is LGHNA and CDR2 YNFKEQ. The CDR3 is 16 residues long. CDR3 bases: TGTGCCAGCAGCCAAGAAGGCGGGGGGTTCACCGGGGAGCTGTTTTTT. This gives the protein CASSQEGGGFTGELFF.

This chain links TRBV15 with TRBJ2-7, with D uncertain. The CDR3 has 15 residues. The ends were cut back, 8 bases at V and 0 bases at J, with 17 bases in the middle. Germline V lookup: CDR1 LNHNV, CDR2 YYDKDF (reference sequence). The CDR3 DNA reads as TGTGCCACCGGCTCCCAGCGTGGGTTCTCCTACGAGCAGTACTTC. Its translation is CATGSQRGFSYEQYF.

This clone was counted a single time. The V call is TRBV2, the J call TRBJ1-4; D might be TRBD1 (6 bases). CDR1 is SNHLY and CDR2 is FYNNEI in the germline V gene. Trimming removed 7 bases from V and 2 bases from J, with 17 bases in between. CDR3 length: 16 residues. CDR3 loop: CASIGRGAPTNEKLFF. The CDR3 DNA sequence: TGTGCCAGCATCGGGCGGGGGGCGCCTACTAATGAAAAACTGTTTTTT.

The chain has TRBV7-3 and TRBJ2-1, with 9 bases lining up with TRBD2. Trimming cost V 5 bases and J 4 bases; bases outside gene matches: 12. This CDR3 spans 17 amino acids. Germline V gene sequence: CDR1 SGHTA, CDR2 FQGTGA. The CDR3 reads CASSPTGAGGSYNEQFF. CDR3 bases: TGTGCCAGCAGCCCGACGGGAGCGGGGGGATCATACAATGAGCAGTTCTTC.

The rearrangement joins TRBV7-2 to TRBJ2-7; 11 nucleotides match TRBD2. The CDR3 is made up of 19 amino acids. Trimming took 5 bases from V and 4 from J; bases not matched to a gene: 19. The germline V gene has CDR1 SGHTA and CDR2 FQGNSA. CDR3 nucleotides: TGTGCCAGCAGCCCCCACCAGGGGAGTAGCGGGGGGGCACGTTACGAGCAGTACTTC. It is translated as CASSPHQGSSGGARYEQYF.

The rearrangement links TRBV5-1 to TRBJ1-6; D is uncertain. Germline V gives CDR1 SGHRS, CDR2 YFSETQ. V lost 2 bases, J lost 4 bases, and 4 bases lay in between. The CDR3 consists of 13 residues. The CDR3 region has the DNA TGCGCCAGCAGCTTAGAGTATAATTCACCCCTCCACTTT. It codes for CASSLEYNSPLHF.

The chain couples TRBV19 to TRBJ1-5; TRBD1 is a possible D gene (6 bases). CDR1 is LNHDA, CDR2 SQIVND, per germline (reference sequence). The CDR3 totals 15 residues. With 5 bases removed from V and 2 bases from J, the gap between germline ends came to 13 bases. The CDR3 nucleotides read TGTGCCAGTAGTCTTGCACAGGGTGGCAATCAGCCCCAGCATTTT. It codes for CASSLAQGGNQPQHF.

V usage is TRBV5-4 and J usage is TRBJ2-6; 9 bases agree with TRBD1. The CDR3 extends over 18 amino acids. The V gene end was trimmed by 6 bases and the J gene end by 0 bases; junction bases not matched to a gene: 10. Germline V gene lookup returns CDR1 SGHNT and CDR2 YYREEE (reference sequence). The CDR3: CASNPPGTGNSGANVLTF. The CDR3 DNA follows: TGTGCCAGCAACCCTCCCGGGACAGGGAACTCTGGGGCCAACGTCCTGACTTTC.

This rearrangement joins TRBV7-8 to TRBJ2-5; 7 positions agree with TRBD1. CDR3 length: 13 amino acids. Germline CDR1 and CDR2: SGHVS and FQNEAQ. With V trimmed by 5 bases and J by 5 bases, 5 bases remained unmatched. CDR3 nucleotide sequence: TGTGCCAGCAGCGCTTACAGGGGTGAGACCCAGTACTTC. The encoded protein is CASSAYRGETQYF.

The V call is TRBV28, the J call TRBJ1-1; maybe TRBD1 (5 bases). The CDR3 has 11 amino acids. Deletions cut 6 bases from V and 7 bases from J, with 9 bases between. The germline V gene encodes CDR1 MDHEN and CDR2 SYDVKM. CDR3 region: CASSPDSEAFF. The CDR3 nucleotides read TGTGCCAGCAGCCCCGACAGTGAAGCTTTCTTT.

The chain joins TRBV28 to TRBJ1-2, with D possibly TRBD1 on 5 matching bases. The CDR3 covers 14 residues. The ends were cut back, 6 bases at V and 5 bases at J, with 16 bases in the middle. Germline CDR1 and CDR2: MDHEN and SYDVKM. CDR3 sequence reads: CASRGLDISYGYTF. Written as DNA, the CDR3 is TGTGCCAGCAGGGGTTTGGACATTTCTTATGGCTACACCTTC.

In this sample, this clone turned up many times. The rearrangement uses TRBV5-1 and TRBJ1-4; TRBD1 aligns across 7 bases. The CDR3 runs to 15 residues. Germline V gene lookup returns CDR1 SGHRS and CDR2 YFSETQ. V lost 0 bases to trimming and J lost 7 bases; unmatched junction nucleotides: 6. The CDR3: CASSLGQGTGEKLFF. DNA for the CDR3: TGCGCCAGCAGCTTGGGACAGGGAACCGGTGAAAAACTGTTTTTT.

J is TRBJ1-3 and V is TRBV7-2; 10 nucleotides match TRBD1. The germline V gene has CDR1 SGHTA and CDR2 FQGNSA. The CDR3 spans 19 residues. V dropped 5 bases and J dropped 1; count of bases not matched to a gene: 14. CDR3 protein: CASSLKVGGQGVSGNTIYF. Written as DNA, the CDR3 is TGTGCCAGCAGCCTTAAGGTAGGTGGACAGGGGGTTTCTGGAAACACCATATATTTT.

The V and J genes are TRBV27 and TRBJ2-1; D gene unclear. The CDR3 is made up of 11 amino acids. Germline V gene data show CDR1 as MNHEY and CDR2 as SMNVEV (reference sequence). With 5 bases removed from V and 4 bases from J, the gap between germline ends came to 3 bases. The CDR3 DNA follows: TGTGCCAGCAGTCAATACAATGAGCAGTTCTTC. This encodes CASSQYNEQFF.

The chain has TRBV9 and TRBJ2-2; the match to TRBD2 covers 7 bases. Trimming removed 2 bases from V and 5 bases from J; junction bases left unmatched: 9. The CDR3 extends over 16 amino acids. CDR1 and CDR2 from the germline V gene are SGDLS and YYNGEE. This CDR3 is CASSVRAGGRTGELFF. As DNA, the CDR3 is TGTGCCAGCAGCGTCCGAGCCGGGGGGAGGACCGGGGAGCTGTTTTTT.

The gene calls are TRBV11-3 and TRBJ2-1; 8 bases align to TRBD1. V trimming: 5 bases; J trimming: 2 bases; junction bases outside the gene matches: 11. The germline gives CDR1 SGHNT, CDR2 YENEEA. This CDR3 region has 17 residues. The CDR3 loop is CASSAGGLSQAYNEQFF. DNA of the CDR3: TGTGCCAGCAGCGCAGGGGGCTTGTCACAGGCCTACAATGAGCAGTTCTTC.

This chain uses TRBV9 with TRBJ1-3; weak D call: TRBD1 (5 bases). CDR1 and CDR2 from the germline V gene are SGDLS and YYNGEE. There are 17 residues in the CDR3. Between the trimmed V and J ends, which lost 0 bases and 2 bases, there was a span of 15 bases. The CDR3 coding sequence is TGTGCCAGCAGCGTAGCTGAAGTGGACATACCTGGAAACACCATATATTTT. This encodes CASSVAEVDIPGNTIYF.